What follows describes a single TCR beta chain. Antigen: not known. One junction end disagrees with the germline gene, perhaps due to a read error. These data come from a study of T cell responses to AZD1222 COVID-19 vaccine. General observations from the study: Vaccination with two AZD1222 doses was followed by a rise in Spike-specific TCR breadth and depth. Scientists sampled the repertoires only once the peak T cell response had passed.

Germline values: CDR1 SGHTA, CDR2 FQGNSA. The CDR3 covers 14 residues. Assay used: immunoSEQ multiplex PCR; TCRdb lists only in-frame clones, some missing. The sample yields about 72,000 clones, 80% to 90% seen once. Specimen: peripheral blood, collected 28 days after the second AZD1222 dose. The chain recombines TRBV7-2 with TRBJ2-7; no reliable D call. The sequence came from an adult who received the AZD1222 COVID-19 vaccine. The CDR3 coding sequence is TGTGCCAGCGGCTTGGCACAACTCTCCTACGAGCAGTACTTC. The encoded protein is CASGLAQLSYEQYF.